What follows describes a single T cell receptor beta chain. This specimen comes from a study of control samples from healthy donors and cancer patients. Looked up from germline, CDR1 is MGHRA and CDR2 is YSYEKL. This CDR3 region has 14 residues. Trimming took 0 bases from V and 1 from J, leaving 7 bases between them. Method: immunoSEQ multiplex PCR; TCRdb's copy keeps in-frame clones and lacks some. The table records more than 120,000 clones, 91% of them present only once. Source material: blood. The sequence was collected from a man aged 25 to 40 in good health. The chain is built from TRBV4-1 and TRBJ2-7; unclear D gene. CDR3 loop: CASSQDMISYEQYF. The CDR3 coding sequence is TGCGCCAGCAGCCAAGATATGATTTCCTACGAGCAGTACTTC.